A single sample gave rise to the 14 T cell receptor beta chains below, sequenced in a study of radiotherapy plus CTLA-4 blockade in lung cancer. The repertoire was sequenced with immunoSEQ multiplex PCR; TCRdb's copy has only in-frame clones and lacks some. The table lists over 14,000 clones, approximately 76% of them singletons. The sample in question was peripheral blood, obtained from a patient treated with radiotherapy plus ipilimumab. These receptors all stem from a human donor with non-small cell lung cancer whose response to radiotherapy plus ipilimumab could not be evaluated.

This chain connects TRBV15 to TRBJ2-3; TRBD1 agrees at 7 bases. This CDR3 has 17 amino acids. CDR1 and CDR2 (germline): LNHNV, YYDKDF (reference sequence). The ends lost 0 bases at V and 6 bases at J; junction bases unmatched: 12. CDR3 DNA sequence: TGTGCCACCAGCAGAGATCCCATACAGGGGTCATTGGATACGCAGTATTTT. This gives the protein CATSRDPIQGSLDTQYF.

The rearrangement links TRBV11-2 to TRBJ2-7; 7 nucleotides line up with TRBD1. The CDR3 spans 12 residues. Germline CDR1 SGHAT, CDR2 FQNNGV. The CDR3 DNA is TGTGCCAGCAGCTTAGCCCCAGGGGGAGCGCACGTC. It codes for CASSLAPGGAHV.

The chain uses TRBV10-3 and TRBJ1-5, with D perhaps TRBD1 (5 bases). Trimming left V 5 bases short and J 11 bases short, with 19 bases between. Germline V gene sequence: CDR1 ENHRY, CDR2 SYGVKD. This CDR3 comprises 14 residues. The CDR3 nucleotides read TGTGCCATCAGTTACTCCGGGCCCGCGGGGGCCCAGCATTTT. It is translated as CAISYSGPAGAQHF.

This clone came up a few times. The chain joins TRBV29-1 to TRBJ1-2; D is ambiguous. The CDR3 runs 12 residues. Trimming stripped 4 bases from V and 8 bases from J, with 14 bases between. CDR1 is SQVTM, CDR2 ANQGSEA, per germline. CDR3 DNA sequence: TGCAGCGTTGCCGACGCGGGTGCCGGCTACACCTTC. Translating gives CSVADAGAGYTF.

The J gene is TRBJ2-1, the V gene TRBV6-6; TRBD1 agrees at 9 bases. Germline values: CDR1 MNHNY, CDR2 SVGAGI (reference sequence). The length of the CDR3 is 16 residues. The junction had 4 bases not matched to a gene; V was cut back by 2 bases and J by 2 bases. The CDR3 sequence is CASSYGRQGAYNEQFF. DNA for the CDR3: TGTGCCAGCAGTTACGGCCGACAGGGGGCCTACAATGAGCAGTTCTTC.

There are a few counts of this clone. The chain carries TRBV7-9 and TRBJ2-7, with 10 bases matching TRBD2. Germline trimming cut 5 bases from V and 0 bases from J; bases unmatched to any gene: 1. In germline, CDR1 is SEHNR, CDR2 FQNEAQ (reference sequence). This CDR3 is 14 amino acids long. CDR3 in DNA: TGTGCCAGCAGCACTAGCGGGGACTCCTACGAGCAGTACTTC. It codes for CASSTSGDSYEQYF. The variable domain in full, completed from reference TRBV7-9 and TRBJ2-7, reads DTGVSQNPRHKITKRGQNVTFRCDPISEHNRLYWYRQTLGQGPEFLTYFQNEAQLEKSRLLSDRFSAERPKGSFSTLEIQRTEQGDSAMYLCASSTSGDSYEQYFGPGTRLTVT.

The V gene is TRBV2, the J gene TRBJ2-2; the match to TRBD2 covers 12 bases. Germline CDR1 is SNHLY and CDR2 is FYNNEI. This CDR3 has 15 amino acids. The V segment lost 4 bases and the J segment 6 bases; nucleotides outside the gene matches: 3. CDR3 amino acids: CASSGLAGEAGELFF. The CDR3 region has the DNA TGTGCCAGCAGTGGACTAGCGGGGGAGGCCGGGGAGCTGTTTTTT.

This chain joins TRBV27 and TRBJ1-5; tentatively, D is TRBD1 (5 bases). Trimming left V 2 bases short and J 1 base short, with 9 bases between. The CDR3 is made up of 15 amino acids. The germline gives CDR1 MNHEY, CDR2 SMNVEV (reference sequence). CDR3 sequence: CASSLMGQSNQPQHF. In DNA form, the CDR3 reads TGTGCCAGCAGTTTAATGGGGCAGAGCAATCAGCCCCAGCATTTT.

The table lists this clone with a few counts. This rearrangement joins TRBV29-1 to TRBJ1-3; the D is unclear. The CDR3 covers 13 residues. Trimming left V 5 bases short and J 0 bases short, with 8 bases between. Germline assignment: CDR1 SQVTM and CDR2 ANQGSEA. The CDR3 loop is CSVTPDSGNTIYF. CDR3 DNA: TGCAGCGTTACACCCGACTCTGGAAACACCATATATTTT.

The V and J genes are TRBV2 and TRBJ1-1; D perhaps matches TRBD1 (5 bases). The length of the CDR3 is 15 residues. Trimming stripped 7 bases from V and 0 bases from J, with 15 bases between. The germline gives CDR1 SNHLY, CDR2 FYNNEI. As DNA, the CDR3 is TGTGCCAGCAAGTATGGAGGGGACTTGAACACTGAAGCTTTCTTT. Residues: CASKYGGDLNTEAFF.

The V and J genes are TRBV30 and TRBJ1-2; 9 positions agree with TRBD1. This CDR3 is 14 amino acids long. The junction had 7 bases not matched to a gene; V was cut back by 1 base and J by 7 bases. Germline CDR1 and CDR2: GTSNPN and SVGIG (reference sequence). CDR3 residues: CAWSGHRGQGGYTF. The CDR3 nucleotides are TGTGCCTGGAGTGGACACAGGGGGCAGGGTGGCTACACCTTC.

The chain recombines TRBV10-2 with TRBJ1-2; unclear D gene. There are 14 residues in the CDR3. Trimming removed 0 bases from V and 4 bases from J, with 9 bases in between. Germline CDR1 is WSHSY and CDR2 is SAAADI. CDR3 nucleotide sequence: TGCGCCAGCAGTGAGTCGTTTCTCGGCTATGGCTACACCTTC. As protein: CASSESFLGYGYTF.

The genes are TRBV27 and TRBJ2-2; D possibly corresponds to TRBD1 (8 bases). Germline CDR1 is MNHEY and CDR2 is SMNVEV (reference sequence). Deletions cut 7 bases from V and 4 bases from J, with 19 bases between. The CDR3 contains 16 residues. The CDR3 coding sequence is TGTGCCAGCATCATGAGCGGGACAGGATTCACCGGGGAGCTGTTTTTT. Residues: CASIMSGTGFTGELFF.

The rearrangement joins TRBV7-3 to TRBJ1-1; maybe TRBD1 (5 bases). The V gene lost 4 bases and the J gene lost 1 base, with 13 bases spanning the gap. The CDR3 covers 15 residues. Per germline, CDR1 SGHTA and CDR2 FQGTGA. DNA for the CDR3: TGTGCCAGCAGCTCAGCCCGTCAGGGGAACACTGAAGCTTTCTTT. As protein: CASSSARQGNTEAFF.